A selection of T cell receptor beta chains follows, all from one sample in a study of OX40 agonist ivuxolimab in advanced cancers. Only in-frame clones appear in the TCRdb table, and some are missing; sequencing was by immunoSEQ multiplex PCR. The sample gives 30,000 to 45,000 clones, 70% to 90% of which show up once; 2% to 3% is in the top ten. Sequences were derived from CD4+ or CD8+ T cells sorted from blood, sampled in a trial of the OX40 agonist ivuxolimab. The origin of the receptors is an adult with an advanced solid tumor such as melanoma, head and neck, liver or kidney cancer. The CDR3 runs from the conserved cysteine through the conserved F or W. The D gene is left open where the match is weak. The size entry is marked missing in some rows and otherwise reads once, few, many or a size class.

j_call,clone_size,v_call,d_call,cdr3_nt,cdr3_aa
TRBJ2-1,NA,TRBV6-5,TRBD1,TGTGCCAGCAGATGGACAGGGGGCGAGAGCAATGAGCAGTTCTTC,CASRWTGGESNEQFF
TRBJ2-1,NA,TRBV6-1,TRBD2,TGTGCCAGCCTCGATCTAGCGGGGGGGCCCGGTGAGCAGTTCTTC,CASLDLAGGPGEQFF
TRBJ2-1,NA,TRBV11-3,TRBD2,TGTGCCAGCAGCTCCGGACTAGCGGGGGCTGAGCAGTTCTTC,CASSSGLAGAEQFF
TRBJ2-2,NA,TRBV18,NA,TGTGCCAGCTCACCCCCTTCGCGACTAAACACCGGGGAGCTGTTTTTT,CASSPPSRLNTGELFF
TRBJ1-6,once,TRBV7-2,NA,TGTGCCAGCAGCTTACGGGGAAATTCACCCCTCCACTTT,CASSLRGNSPLHF
TRBJ2-3,NA,TRBV10-1,TRBD2,TGCGCCAGCAGTGAGTCGGTGACTAGCGGGTCCGGGGATACGCAGTATTTT,CASSESVTSGSGDTQYF
TRBJ1-4,NA,TRBV5-1,NA,TGCGCCAGCAGCTTGGTAGGGGCAGGGAATGAAAAACTGTTTTTT,CASSLVGAGNEKLFF
TRBJ1-2,NA,TRBV18,NA,TGTGCCAGCTCACTGACAGGCCCCCCTTCCCTCTATGGCTACACCTTC,CASSLTGPPSLYGYTF
TRBJ1-2,NA,TRBV19,TRBD1,TGTGCCAGTAGTAGGGGACAGGATTACTATGGCTACACCTTC,CASSRGQDYYGYTF
TRBJ1-5,NA,TRBV19,NA,TGTGCCAGTAGTATTGATAGAGAGCCGAATCAGCCCCAGCATTTT,CASSIDREPNQPQHF
TRBJ2-1,NA,TRBV2,TRBD2,TGTGCCAGCAGTGACCAGCGGGGGACCAATGAGCAGTTCTTC,CASSDQRGTNEQFF
TRBJ1-1,NA,TRBV6-1,NA,TGTGCCAGCGGCGGTTCGGGACGAAGGGCTTTCTTT,CASGGSGRRAFF
TRBJ2-2,NA,TRBV11-1,NA,TGTGCCAGCAGCTTAGGACAAACGAACACCGGGGAGCTGTTTTTT,CASSLGQTNTGELFF
TRBJ1-3,NA,TRBV4-2,NA,TGTGCCAGCAGCCAAGCGCTGGGGGCCGGGGGAAACACCATATATTTT,CASSQALGAGGNTIYF
TRBJ2-2,NA,TRBV5-1,TRBD2,TGCGCCAGCACCCCCCGGACTAGTGGGAACACCGGGGAGCTGTTTTTT,CASTPRTSGNTGELFF
TRBJ1-5,NA,TRBV19,NA,TGTGCCACGAAGGACGGGCCGGGACTGGCTAATCAGCCCCAGCATTTT,CATKDGPGLANQPQHF
TRBJ2-1,NA,TRBV7-2,NA,TGTGCCAGCAGCTTTAACAGGGTAGGGGCTCTCTTC,CASSFNRVGALF
TRBJ2-7,medium-sized,TRBV28,TRBD1,TGTGCCAGCACAGGGGGCTGGTACGAGCAGTACTTC,CASTGGWYEQYF
TRBJ2-3,NA,TRBV4-1,NA,TGCGCCAGCAGACGGGCGGATACGCAGTATTTT,CASRRADTQYF
TRBJ1-6,NA,TRBV6-1,NA,TGTGCCAGCAGTGAAGGTTTCTATAATTCACCCCTCCACTTT,CASSEGFYNSPLHF
TRBJ1-2,once,TRBV23-1,TRBD1,TGCGCCACCGTGGGACAGATAAACTATGGCTACACCTTC,CATVGQINYGYTF
TRBJ1-4,NA,TRBV19,NA,TGTGCCAGTAGTTCCCAGAGCCTGGATATTGGGGAAAAACTGTTTTTT,CASSSQSLDIGEKLFF
TRBJ1-1,NA,TRBV11-2,NA,TGTGCCAGCAGCTTTTCCCCAGGTAGAAATGGAGCTTTCTTT,CASSFSPGRNGAFF
TRBJ2-1,NA,TRBV9,TRBD2,TGTGCCAGCAGCCGAAGCGGGGGGGCCATGAATGAGCAGTTCTTC,CASSRSGGAMNEQFF
TRBJ2-2,NA,TRBV2,TRBD2,TGTGCCAGCAGGGGACTAGCCAACACCGGGGAGCTGTTTTTT,CASRGLANTGELFF
TRBJ2-7,NA,TRBV5-1,NA,TGCGCCAGCAGCTACACAGGACCCTACGAGCAGTACTTC,CASSYTGPYEQYF
TRBJ2-7,NA,TRBV7-3,TRBD1,TGTGCCAGCAGCTTAGTCGGGACAGGGTTGAAGGACGAGCAGTACTTC,CASSLVGTGLKDEQYF
TRBJ1-1,few,TRBV30,NA,TGTGCCTGGAGCCCCGCGAACACTGAAGCTTTCTTT,CAWSPANTEAFF
TRBJ2-2,NA,TRBV30,TRBD2,TGTGCCTGGAGTGGGCCCAGCGGGGGAGCGAACACCGGGGAGCTGTTTTTT,CAWSGPSGGANTGELFF
TRBJ1-6,NA,TRBV10-3,NA,TGTGCCATCAGTTCAGGGCTCGGCTATAATTCACCCCTCCACTTT,CAISSGLGYNSPLHF
TRBJ2-5,NA,TRBV2,NA,TGTGCCAGCAGTGATTTAACAGGGAGACAGGAGACCCAGTACTTC,CASSDLTGRQETQYF
TRBJ2-2,NA,TRBV7-2,NA,TGTGCCAGCAGTTCTAGCTCGGGGACCGGGGAGCTGTTTTTT,CASSSSSGTGELFF
TRBJ1-5,NA,TRBV2,NA,TGTGCCAGCAACAGGGATGGGAATCAGCCCCAGCATTTT,CASNRDGNQPQHF
TRBJ1-1,NA,TRBV29-1,NA,TGCAGCGTTGAGGGATGGCGAGGCACTGAAGCTTTCTTT,CSVEGWRGTEAFF
TRBJ2-3,NA,TRBV4-1,TRBD1,TGCGCCAGCAGCCGACAGGGGGGGACAGATACGCAGTATTTT,CASSRQGGTDTQYF
TRBJ2-4,NA,TRBV5-5,TRBD2,TGTGCCAGCAGCTTGCTGCCGGGACTAGGCCAGTACTTC,CASSLLPGLGQYF
TRBJ1-2,NA,TRBV5-4,TRBD1,TGTGCCAGCAGCTCCGACAGGGGGCGCAACTATGGCTACACCTTC,CASSSDRGRNYGYTF
TRBJ2-5,NA,TRBV27,NA,TGTGCCAGCAGTTTTGGCCAGACCCAAGAGACCCAGTACTTC,CASSFGQTQETQYF
TRBJ2-5,NA,TRBV5-6,NA,TGTGCCAGCAGCTTGTATTTGGGCGAAGAGACCCAGTACTTC,CASSLYLGEETQYF